This T cell receptor (beta chain) originates from a study of blood T cell repertoires in COVID-19. About the research overall: Samples taken during acute and convalescent COVID-19 were collected in the United States, Italy and Spain.

Original analysis: Cell counts per sample came from amplifying reference gene primers. Sequencing was performed with immunoSEQ multiplex PCR; in TCRdb, only in-frame clones are kept and a portion is missing. V and J calls plus clone size are reproduced from that table; the DNA served to infer D and trimming. The sample shows fewer than 350,000 clones, around 90% of them seen only once. Recruited during active infection, patients (from Seattle) were subsequently followed longitudinally. CDR3 length equals 15 residues. Germline V gene data show CDR1 as SGHRS and CDR2 as YFSETQ. J was trimmed by 4 bases and V by 4 bases; bases with no gene match: 7.

The V call is TRBV5-1, the J call TRBJ2-3; 9 bases are shared with TRBD1. The sequencing sample was made of peripheral blood. The sequence was collected from an older woman with COVID-19, enrolled during active disease. The CDR3 nucleotides are TGCGCCAGCAGCGGGTCACAGGGGGCCCCAGATACGCAGTATTTT. It specifies CASSGSQGAPDTQYF. Full variable domain (missing parts from reference TRBV5-1 and TRBJ2-3): KAGVTQTPRYLIKTRGQQVTLSCSPISGHRSVSWYQQTPGQGLQFLFEYFSETQRNKGNFPGRFSGRQFSNSRSEMNVSTLELGDSALYLCASSGSQGAPDTQYFGPGTRLTVL.